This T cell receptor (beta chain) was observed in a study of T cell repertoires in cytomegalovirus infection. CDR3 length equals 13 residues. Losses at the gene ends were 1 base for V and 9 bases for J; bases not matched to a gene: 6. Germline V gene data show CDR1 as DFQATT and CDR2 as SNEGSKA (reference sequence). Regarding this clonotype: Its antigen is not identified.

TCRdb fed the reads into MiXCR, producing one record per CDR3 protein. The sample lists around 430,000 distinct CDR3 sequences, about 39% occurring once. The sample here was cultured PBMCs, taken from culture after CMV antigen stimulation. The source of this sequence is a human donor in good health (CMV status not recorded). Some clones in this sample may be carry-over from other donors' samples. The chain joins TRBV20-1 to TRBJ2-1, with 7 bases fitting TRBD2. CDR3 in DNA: TGCAGTGCTAGAGCCTGGGGGGGGTCTGAGCAGTTCTTC. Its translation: CSARAWGGSEQFF.